Given below is one T cell receptor (beta chain) in context. The germline gene is not matched at one end of the junction; a read error may be the cause. This specimen comes from a study of blood T cell repertoires in COVID-19. Study-wide context: COVID-19 samples from acute and convalescent phases originated in the United States, Italy and Spain. Sources were T cells, B-cell-depleted T cells, or PBMCs; the material itself was cDNA or gDNA.

Method: immunoSEQ multiplex PCR; TCRdb's copy keeps in-frame clones and lacks some. Among approximately 150,000 clones listed, roughly four fifths were seen once. The receptor comes from a man aged 60 to 69 with active or convalescent COVID-19. The sequenced material came from peripheral blood.

This CDR3 reads CASRLGREATGELFF. CDR3 DNA: TGTGCCAGCAGATTGGGGCGGGAGGCCACCGGGGAGCTGTTTTTT. The chain couples TRBV5-5 to TRBJ2-2, with 8 bases fitting TRBD2. The CDR3 loop spans 15 amino acids. Germline values: CDR1 SGHKS, CDR2 YYEKEE (reference sequence). Together with reference TRBV5-5 and TRBJ2-2, the CDR3 gives the full variable domain: DAGVTQSPTHLIKTRGQQVTLRCSPISGHKSVSWYQQVLGQGPQFIFQYYEKEERGRGNFPDRFSARQFPNYSSELNVNALLLGDSALYLCASRLGREATGELFFGEGSRLTVL.